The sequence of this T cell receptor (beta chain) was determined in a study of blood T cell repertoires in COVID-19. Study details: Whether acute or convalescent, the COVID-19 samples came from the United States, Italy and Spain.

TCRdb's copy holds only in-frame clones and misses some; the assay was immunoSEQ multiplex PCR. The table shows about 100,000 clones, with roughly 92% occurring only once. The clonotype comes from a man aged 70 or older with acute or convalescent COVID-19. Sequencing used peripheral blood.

The CDR3 DNA reads TGTGCCAGCTCACCGACAGGGAGCTCTGGAAACACCATATATTTT. This codes for CASSPTGSSGNTIYF. V and J are TRBV18 and TRBJ1-3; 7 bases map to TRBD1. After removal of 3 bases from V and 0 bases from J, the junction contained 2 bases not matched to a gene. From germline, CDR1 is KGHSH and CDR2 LQKENI. The CDR3 length is 15 residues. Full variable domain (missing parts from reference TRBV18 and TRBJ1-3): NAGVMQNPRHLVRRRGQEARLRCSPMKGHSHVYWYRQLPEEGLKFMVYLQKENIIDESGMPKERFSAEFPKEGPSILRIQQVVRGDSAAYFCASSPTGSSGNTIYFGEGSWLTVV.